This T cell receptor beta chain stems from a study of CD8+ T cells in alopecia areata. Following RNA extraction, reverse transcription yielded cDNA that acted as the sequencing template. Method: immunoSEQ multiplex PCR; TCRdb's copy keeps in-frame clones and lacks some. The table shows 150,000 to 200,000 clones, with roughly 46% occurring only once. There are 11 residues in the CDR3. The V gene's germline CDR1 is SQVTM and CDR2 ANQGSEA. Trimming removed 4 bases at V and 5 bases at J, with 9 bases between. The sample's treatment: oral pan-JAK inhibitor, 5-10 mg twice daily. It was from alopecia areata patients that lesional scalp punch biopsies and peripheral blood were collected.

The rearrangement joins TRBV29-1 to TRBJ2-7; no firm D call. The clonotype comes from a human donor with alopecia areata. This specimen was CD8+ T cells sorted from blood, taken at week 52, from a patient treated with tofacitinib. The CDR3 sequence: CSVVTGNEQYF. CDR3 in DNA: TGCAGCGTTGTAACCGGTAACGAGCAGTACTTC.